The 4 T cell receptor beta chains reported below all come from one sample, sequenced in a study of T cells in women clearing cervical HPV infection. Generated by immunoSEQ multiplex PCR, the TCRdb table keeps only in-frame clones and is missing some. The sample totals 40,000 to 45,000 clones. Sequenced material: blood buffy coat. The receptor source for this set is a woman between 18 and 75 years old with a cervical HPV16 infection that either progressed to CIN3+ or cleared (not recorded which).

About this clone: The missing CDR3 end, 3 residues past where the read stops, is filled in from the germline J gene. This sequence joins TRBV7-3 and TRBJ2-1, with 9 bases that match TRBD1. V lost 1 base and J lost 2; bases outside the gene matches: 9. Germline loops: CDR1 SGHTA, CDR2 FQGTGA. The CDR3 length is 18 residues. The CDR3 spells CASSLSRWGQGTYNEQFF. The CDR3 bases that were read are TGTGCCAGCAGCTTAAGTCGATGGGGACAGGGTACCTACAATGAG.

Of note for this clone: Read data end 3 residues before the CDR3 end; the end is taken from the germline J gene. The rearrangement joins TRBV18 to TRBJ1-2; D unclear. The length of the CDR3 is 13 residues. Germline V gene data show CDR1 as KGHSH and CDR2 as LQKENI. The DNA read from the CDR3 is TGTGCCAGCTCACCGAACACAAACTACGGG. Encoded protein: CASSPNTNYG. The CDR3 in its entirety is CASSPNTNYGYTF.

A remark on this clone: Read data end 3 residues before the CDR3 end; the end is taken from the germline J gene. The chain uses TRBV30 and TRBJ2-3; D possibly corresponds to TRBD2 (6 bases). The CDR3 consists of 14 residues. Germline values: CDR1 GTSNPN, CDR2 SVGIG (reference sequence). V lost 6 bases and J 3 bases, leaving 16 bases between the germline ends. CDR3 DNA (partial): TGTGCCTGCCCCTGTGGGCGGGGTACAGATACG. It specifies CACPCGRGTDT. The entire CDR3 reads CACPCGRGTDTQYF.

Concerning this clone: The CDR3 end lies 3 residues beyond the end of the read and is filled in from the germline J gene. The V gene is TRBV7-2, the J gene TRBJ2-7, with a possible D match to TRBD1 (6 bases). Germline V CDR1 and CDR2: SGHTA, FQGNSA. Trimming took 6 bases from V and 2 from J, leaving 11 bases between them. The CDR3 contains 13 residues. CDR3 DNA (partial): TGTGCCAGCAGTCCTGGACAGACCTACGAG. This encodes CASSPGQTYE. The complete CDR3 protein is CASSPGQTYEQYF.